Sequencing of this T cell receptor (beta chain) was carried out in a study of human T cells and chemical hapten exposure. The time point was: patch test 3, about 24 weeks after DPC sensitization. Treatment defined: therapeutic diphenylcyclopropenone sensitization with weekly scalp DPC. Unique molecular identifiers were attached to individual cDNA molecules during library preparation. One entry per CDR3 protein results from TCRdb running MiXCR on the RACE reads. The table includes some 180,000 distinct CDR3 sequences, around 23% detected once. Study observations and caveats: TCRs at a frequency above 1 in 1000 stayed unchanged with DPC sensitization. Counts of expanded TCRs (at PT1) showed a positive correlation with patch test score.

CDR1 is SGHRS and CDR2 is YFSETQ in the germline V gene. The CDR3 runs 16 residues. The V segment lost 4 bases and the J segment 4 bases; nucleotides outside the gene matches: 5. Notes on this clonotype: Its antigen is unknown.

This clonotype was obtained from a woman aged 40 to 49 with alopecia areata. Some clones in this sample may be carry-over from other donors' samples. The chain joins TRBV5-1 to TRBJ2-3; 14 bases match TRBD2. The sample in question was whole blood, obtained in connection with sensitization to the hapten diphenylcyclopropenone (DPC). This CDR3 is CASSKGTSGSADTQYF. The CDR3 coding sequence is TGCGCCAGCAGCAAGGGGACTAGCGGGAGTGCAGATACGCAGTATTTT.